Detailed here is one T cell receptor (beta chain). What it recognizes is unknown. The T cells that were sequenced for TCR beta were CD8+ and CD4+ cells from blood. The CD8+ and CD4+ T cells were negatively isolated, with the TEMRA cells enriched by FACS. An input of roughly 0.5 to 1 ug of RNA was subjected to reverse transcription using random hexamers. The authors amplified TCR beta CDR3 across 54 Vbeta and 13 Jbeta using immunoSEQ multiplex PCR. In TCRdb, the immunoSEQ multiplex PCR reads were re-called with MiXCR into one record per CDR3 protein. Among around 270,000 distinct CDR3 sequences, approximately 89% were seen once, and the ten largest hold around 0.18%. These data are taken from a study of CD8 T cells in Susac syndrome. Findings of the study overall: It was acknowledged in the study that its TCR sequencing and HLA analysis involved a relatively small number of individuals.

The CDR3 is 17 amino acids. With 5 bases removed from V and 4 bases from J, the gap between germline ends came to 23 bases. Germline V gene data show CDR1 as SGDLS and CDR2 as YYNGEE. Sequencing used CD8+ T cells from PBMCs. This chain links TRBV9 with TRBJ2-3, with D perhaps assigned TRBD1 or TRBD2 (5 bases each). This TCR was sampled from a human donor with multiple sclerosis. The CDR3 spells CASSDSAAGALPDTQYF. For the CDR3, the DNA is TGTGCCAGCAGTGACTCAGCCGCCGGGGCTTTACCAGATACGCAGTATTTT. Based on the CDR3 plus reference TRBV9 and TRBJ2-3, the full variable domain is DSGVTQTPKHLITATGQRVTLRCSPRSGDLSVYWYQQSLDQGLQFLIQYYNGEERAKGNILERFSAQQFPDLHSELNLSSLELGDSALYFCASSDSAAGALPDTQYFGPGTRLTVL.